Listed here is a single T cell receptor beta chain. The antigen is unknown. This specimen belongs to a study of T cell responses to AZD1222 COVID-19 vaccine. General study findings and limits: It was only after the peak T cell response that any repertoires were sampled. It should be noted that donors were predominantly white British and more often female, and clonal diversity was possibly underestimated.

From germline, CDR1 is PRHDT and CDR2 FYEKMQ (reference sequence). The V and J ends lost 5 bases and 1 base, in that order; junction bases with no gene match: 5. This CDR3 has 15 residues. Some clones are missing from TCRdb's copy, which holds only in-frame ones; the method was immunoSEQ multiplex PCR. The data hold around 150,000 clones, with 80% to 95% observed a single time. This sequence was found in an adult in good health. This rearrangement joins TRBV13 to TRBJ2-7; 10 bases fit TRBD1. This specimen was peripheral blood, taken on day 0 of AZD1222 vaccination. The CDR3 DNA follows: TGTGCCAGCAGCCCCCGGGACAGGGGATCCTACGAGCAGTACTTC. It encodes CASSPRDRGSYEQYF. Based on the CDR3 plus reference TRBV13 and TRBJ2-7, the full variable domain is AAGVIQSPRHLIKEKRETATLKCYPIPRHDTVYWYQQGPGQDPQFLISFYEKMQSDKGSIPDRFSAQQFSDYHSELNMSSLELGDSALYFCASSPRDRGSYEQYFGPGTRLTVT.